Each of the 7 T cell receptor beta chains below was sequenced from the same sample in a study of shared clonotypes between healthy human individuals. The table came from immunoSEQ multiplex PCR; TCRdb's copy has only in-frame clones and leaves some out. The sample shows approximately 700,000 clones, 73% of them seen only once. The source material was memory CD4+ T cells sorted from blood. Subset here: CD45RA-negative fraction. These receptors originate from a woman younger than 45 in good health.

A remark on this clone: Only one base separates this from a far larger clonotype, so it likely reflects a read error. J is TRBJ2-7 and V is TRBV7-3; 7 bases align to TRBD1. Germline loops: CDR1 SGHTA, CDR2 FQGTGA. V lost 2 bases, J lost 0 bases, and 1 base stayed unmatched. The CDR3 has 14 residues. The CDR3 protein is CASSLQGDSYEQYF. CDR3 sequence (DNA): TGTGCCAGCAGCTTACAGGGGGACTCCTACGAGCAGTACTTC.

This clone was seen only once. This chain uses TRBV19 with TRBJ1-2, with no clear D. Germline values: CDR1 LNHDA, CDR2 SQIVND (reference sequence). V was clipped by 7 bases and J by 5 bases, with 17 bases between them. The CDR3 runs 14 residues. The CDR3 nucleotides read TGTGCCAGTATTCGCGCGGGCCAGCAATATGGCTACACCTTC. Encoded protein: CASIRAGQQYGYTF.

This chain's CDR3 is CASSLRQGPNTGELFF. The DNA for the CDR3 is TGTGCCAGCAGCTTAAGGCAGGGGCCAAACACCGGGGAGCTGTTTTTT. This rearrangement joins TRBV7-8 to TRBJ2-2, with D tentatively TRBD1 (6 bases). Germline V gene lookup returns CDR1 SGHVS and CDR2 FQNEAQ. This CDR3 contains 16 residues. The ends were cut back, 2 bases at V and 2 bases at J, with 12 bases in the middle.

The chain couples TRBV19 to TRBJ1-5, with D hard to call. The CDR3 has 14 amino acids. Trimming pared 9 bases from V and 3 bases from J, leaving 15 bases between. Germline V gene sequence: CDR1 LNHDA, CDR2 SQIVND (reference sequence). CDR3 protein: CASKFRELNQPQHF. CDR3 DNA: TGTGCCAGCAAATTTCGGGAACTCAATCAGCCCCAGCATTTT.

V usage is TRBV7-2 and J usage is TRBJ1-4; D is perhaps TRBD1 (6 bases). The CDR3 is 13 amino acids. Trimming removed 5 bases at V and 11 bases at J, with 15 bases between. The germline CDR1 and CDR2 sequences are SGHTA and FQGNSA. The DNA for the CDR3 is TGTGCCAGCAGCATTGACAGGCAGGGGAAACTGTTTTTT. Translation: CASSIDRQGKLFF. The full variable domain, completed using reference TRBV7-2 and TRBJ1-4, is GAGVSQSPSNKVTEKGKDVELRCDPISGHTALYWYRQSLGQGLEFLIYFQGNSAPDKSGLPSDRFSAERTGGSVSTLTIQRTQQEDSAVYLCASSIDRQGKLFFGSGTQLSVL.

This clone was seen only a few times. The chain employs TRBV19 and TRBJ1-3; D remains unclear. The V gene lost 6 bases and the J gene lost 0 bases, with 3 bases spanning the gap. Germline assignment: CDR1 LNHDA and CDR2 SQIVND (reference sequence). The CDR3 is 12 residues long. The CDR3 loop reads CASRTSGNTIYF. The DNA of the CDR3 is TGTGCCAGTAGGACCTCTGGAAACACCATATATTTT.

This chain uses TRBV5-1 with TRBJ2-6, with 7 bases that match TRBD2. V lost 3 bases and J lost 0; bases outside the gene matches: 9. The CDR3 is made up of 18 amino acids. Germline loops: CDR1 SGHRS, CDR2 YFSETQ. CDR3 sequence (DNA): TGCGCCAGCAGCTCGGCGGGAGCAAGTTACTCTGGGGCCAACGTCCTGACTTTC. It is translated as CASSSAGASYSGANVLTF.